This entry concerns a single T cell receptor beta chain. The table lists this clone with a few counts. Its antigen specificity is not known. No qualities accompany the bases; no much larger clone lies one base away. Each donor gave one peripheral blood draw, averaging approximately 0.12 L, which was collected into heparinised tubes. Naive, central memory, regulatory and stem cell-like memory CD4+ T cells were sorted on a BD FACSAria II using a panel including CD45RO, CCR7, CD25, CD127, CD95 and CD27. Purity was above 95% for every sorted population. PBMCs were separated immediately by Lymphoprep density gradient centrifugation and were stained directly, without being cultured. So that batch effects would be minimized, each experiment stained and sorted samples in pairs, pairing one healthy donor with one patient. This specimen belongs to a study of beta chain features in type 1 diabetes listed by TCRdb under 2018. The study in broad terms: Mean age, gender distribution, total cell number and subset yield were not different between patients and healthy donors. A total of roughly 100 million sorted cells were examined across all samples, and the number of cells per subset was strongly correlated with RNA yield. The study compared the TCRB repertoires of sorted circulating CD4+ T cell subsets in recently diagnosed type 1 diabetes patients with those in matched healthy donors. Regulatory and stem cell-like memory subsets were obtained from only 8 patients and roughly eight healthy donors, while naive and central memory subsets were obtained from all 30 or so donors.

Paper-wide results and their limitations: Shorter templates might be favored by PCR, yet because patient and control samples were amplified and corrected together, any such skew would affect both groups equally. Because small numbers of individuals were included in the HLA sub-analyses, any influence of HLA type on TCRB rearrangement was left unresolved. Naive, central memory and regulatory TCRB repertoires appeared to be more alike among patients than among healthy donors. Patients with type 1 diabetes made fewer insertions and deleted more nucleotides at VDJ recombination sites, implying thymic rearrangement abnormalities. Sequencing cDNA rather than genomic DNA could over-represent highly expressing activated cells, although activation and CD3 levels did not differ between groups. In all four CD4+ subsets, TCRB CDR3 length was moderately but significantly shorter in type 1 diabetes patients.

CDR1 and CDR2 were assigned from the germline V gene as SGHRS and YFSETQ. The germline V and J ends show losses of 3 bases and 0 bases respectively, and no gene match explains 5 bases of the junction. From the cysteine up to the phenylalanine, the CDR3 has a length of 15 residues. Only the CDR3 portion is preserved as DNA: 45 bases, with reading frame beginning at the first base. All of the isolated RNA was reverse transcribed with the High Capacity cDNA Reverse Transcription Kit, so expressed TCRB transcripts were sequenced. Naive, central memory and regulatory T cell samples underwent deep immunoSEQ sequencing, averaging about 3.57 million total reads per sample. Sorted cells were lysed in RLT buffer and RNA was extracted with DNase-treated RNeasy Micro or Mini kits, depending on cell number. To prevent cross-contamination, each cell subset was processed individually, whereas patient and healthy donor samples were processed jointly. The immunoSEQ multiplex PCR was used to amplify TCRB sequences from cDNA, generating 87-bp fragments that spanned the CDR3 region. Amplicons were sequenced on the Illumina HiSeq platform. The original pipeline was this. PCR bias was computationally corrected using synthetic template baselines, reads within Hamming distance 2 were collapsed, and singletons that could not be merged were discarded. Reads were aligned against IMGT so that V, D and J genes, CDR3 length and insertions or deletions at six rearrangement sites could be assigned. Within each subset, clonotype counts were normalized to sorted cell number, and only after that were true diversity and Gini coefficients computed with the tcR R package. Repertoire sharing was quantified using the overlap coefficient calculated on TCRB nucleotide sequences. As a proxy for the pre-selection repertoire, out-of-frame TCRB sequences from naive cells were analyzed. TCRdb took this table from immuneACCESS and kept in-frame rearrangements with V and J called. Such tables lack part of the clones; where checked against another copy, unresolved V genes explain under half of the gap, and the rest is unexplained. V and J calls and clone size are those listed in that table; D and trimming were worked out from the DNA. Counted in this sample were 600,000 to 650,000 clones; 15% to 19% of them appeared once. The ten largest clones take up approximately 0.099% of the sample.

This receptor was taken from a man aged 18-30 years in good health. The chain joins TRBV5-1 to TRBJ1-1, and 7 bases in between align with TRBD1. Sequencing used naive CD4+ T cells from blood. This sample's cell subset or site label indicates: true naive CD4+ T cells. The sequence in DNA is TGCGCCAGCAGCTCGGGACAGATTATGAACACTGAAGCTTTCTTT. Translated, it reads CASSSGQIMNTEAFF.